This T cell receptor beta chain is from a study of shared clonotypes between healthy human individuals. Findings of the study overall: Even with large depth, rarefaction showed that sorted-subset sequencing was incomplete.

Generated by immunoSEQ multiplex PCR, the TCRdb table keeps only in-frame clones and is missing some. The sample holds some 2 million clones, around 96% seen once. About this clone: Antigen: not known. Other DNA sequences in this sample translate to the same CDR3.

Cells designated naive CD8 were CD45RO-negative and were positively selected for CCR7, with terminally differentiated effector memory CD45RA+ cells excluded. CDR1 SGHDT and CDR2 YYEEEE come from the germline V gene. This CDR3 comprises 12 residues. V lost 4 bases, J lost 3 bases, and 7 bases lay in between. V is TRBV5-6 and J is TRBJ1-1, with D possibly TRBD1 on 5 matching bases. This sequence was found in a man between 18 and 29 years old in good health. Sequenced input: naive CD8+ T cells sorted from blood. DNA of the CDR3: TGTGCCAGCAGCGGGGGAGACACTGAAGCTTTCTTT. Its protein is CASSGGDTEAFF. The variable domain in full, with the rest retrieved from reference TRBV5-6 and TRBJ1-1, is DAGVTQSPTHLIKTRGQQVTLRCSPKSGHDTVSWYQQALGQGPQFIFQYYEEEERQRGNFPDRFSGHQFPNYSSELNVNALLLGDSALYLCASSGGDTEAFFGQGTRLTVV.